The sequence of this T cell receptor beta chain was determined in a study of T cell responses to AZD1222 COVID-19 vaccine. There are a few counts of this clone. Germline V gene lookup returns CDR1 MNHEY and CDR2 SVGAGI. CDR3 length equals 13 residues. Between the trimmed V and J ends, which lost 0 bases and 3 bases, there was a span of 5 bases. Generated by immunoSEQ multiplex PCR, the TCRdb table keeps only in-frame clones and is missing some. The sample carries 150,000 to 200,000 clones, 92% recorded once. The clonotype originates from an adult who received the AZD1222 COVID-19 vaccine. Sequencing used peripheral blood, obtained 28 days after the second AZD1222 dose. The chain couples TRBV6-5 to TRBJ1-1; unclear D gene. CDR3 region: CASSYSEHTEAFF. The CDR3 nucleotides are TGTGCCAGCAGTTACTCAGAGCACACTGAAGCTTTCTTT.